This T cell receptor (beta chain) came from a study of neurological immune-mediated disorders. TCRdb recomputed calls from the 5' RACE reads with MiXCR, one row per CDR3 protein. This table holds about 59,000 distinct CDR3 sequences, 9.5% to 15% found once. Source material was 2 million unsorted PBMCs, stored at -80 °C in RNAlater. The source of this sequence is a woman between 55 and 75 years old with HTLV-1-associated myelopathy (HAM/TSP). Sequencing input: PBMCs.

CDR3 in amino acids: CASSLADSSNTGELFF. The DNA of the CDR3 is TGCGCCAGCAGCTTGGCCGACAGCAGCAACACCGGGGAGCTGTTTTTT. The gene calls are TRBV5-1 and TRBJ2-2, with D perhaps TRBD1 (5 bases). The CDR3 runs 16 residues. V lost 0 bases to trimming and J lost 2 bases, with 11 bases between them. Looked up from germline, CDR1 is SGHRS and CDR2 is YFSETQ.